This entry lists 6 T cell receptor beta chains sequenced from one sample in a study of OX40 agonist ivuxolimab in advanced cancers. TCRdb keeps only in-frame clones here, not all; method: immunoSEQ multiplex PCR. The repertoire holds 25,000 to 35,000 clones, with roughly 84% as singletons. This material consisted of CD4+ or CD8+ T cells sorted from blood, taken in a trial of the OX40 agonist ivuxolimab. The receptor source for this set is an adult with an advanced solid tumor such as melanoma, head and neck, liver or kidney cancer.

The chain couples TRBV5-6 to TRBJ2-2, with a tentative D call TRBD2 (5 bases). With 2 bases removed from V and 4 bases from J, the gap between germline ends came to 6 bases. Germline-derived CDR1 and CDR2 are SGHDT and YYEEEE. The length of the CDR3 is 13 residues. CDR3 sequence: CASSFGITGELFF. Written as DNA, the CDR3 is TGTGCCAGCAGCTTCGGGATCACCGGGGAGCTGTTTTTT.

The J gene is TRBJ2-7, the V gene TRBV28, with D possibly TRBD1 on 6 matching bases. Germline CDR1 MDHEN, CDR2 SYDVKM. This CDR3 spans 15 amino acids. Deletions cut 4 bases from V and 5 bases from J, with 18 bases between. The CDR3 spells CASSSGTRGPHEQYF. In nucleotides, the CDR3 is TGTGCCAGCAGTTCAGGGACAAGAGGGCCCCACGAGCAGTACTTC.

CDR3 loop: CASSIGPGDATEQYF. CDR3 nucleotides: TGTGCCAGTAGTATAGGTCCAGGGGATGCGACCGAGCAGTACTTC. The gene calls are TRBV19 and TRBJ2-7; possibly TRBD1 for D (6 bases). The length of the CDR3 is 15 residues. The germline gives CDR1 LNHDA, CDR2 SQIVND (reference sequence). Between the trimmed V and J ends, which lost 1 base and 6 bases, there was a span of 16 bases.

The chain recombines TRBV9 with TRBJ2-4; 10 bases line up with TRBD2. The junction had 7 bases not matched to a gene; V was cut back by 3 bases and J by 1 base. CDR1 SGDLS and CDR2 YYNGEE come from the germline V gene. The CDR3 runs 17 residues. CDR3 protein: CASSESGGASAKNIQYF. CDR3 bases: TGTGCCAGCAGCGAAAGCGGGGGGGCTTCTGCCAAAAACATTCAGTACTTC.

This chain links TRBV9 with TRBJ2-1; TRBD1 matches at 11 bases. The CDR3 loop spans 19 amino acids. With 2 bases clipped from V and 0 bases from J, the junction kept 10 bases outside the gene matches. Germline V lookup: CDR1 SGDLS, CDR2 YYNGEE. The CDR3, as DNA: TGTGCCAGCAGCGTGGGGACAGGGGGAACGCCTAGCTCCTACAATGAGCAGTTCTTC. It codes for CASSVGTGGTPSSYNEQFF.

DNA for the CDR3: TGCGCCAGCAGCCAAAGTACTAGCGGGGCCGGGGAGACCCAGTACTTC. The encoded protein is CASSQSTSGAGETQYF. The rearrangement uses TRBV4-3 and TRBJ2-5, with 10 bases identical to TRBD2. Trimming removed 2 bases from V and 5 bases from J; junction bases left unmatched: 8. CDR1 is LGHNA, CDR2 YSLEER, per germline. CDR3 size: 16 residues.